Sequencing of this T cell receptor (beta chain) was carried out in a study of radiation and T cells in renal cell carcinoma. Study-level findings and limits: In blood, top tumor clones expanded by 2 weeks, shrinking by 4.

About this clone itself: The antigen is undetermined.

Time point in this sample: blood 2 weeks post-SBRT. As for treatment: 15 Gy SBRT to primary tumor, nephrectomy 4 weeks later. This renal cell carcinoma was of the clear cell type. From germline, CDR1 is SGHAT and CDR2 FQNNGV. This CDR3 comprises 15 residues. The J segment lost 9 bases and the V segment lost 3 bases, leaving 11 bases of the junction unmatched. Clones were read by immunoSEQ multiplex PCR, and TCRdb kept only the in-frame ones, dropping some. The top ten hold roughly 13% of the sample, which has 150,000 to 190,000 clones, about 87% seen once. The receptor comes from a woman between 45 and 60 years old with renal cell carcinoma. The sequences come from blood, collected from a patient whose treatment included radiotherapy and nephrectomy. The rearrangement joins TRBV11-2 to TRBJ2-1; 7 nucleotides agree with TRBD1. CDR3 loop: CASSLTGMGLGEQFF. DNA of the CDR3: TGTGCCAGCAGCTTGACAGGGATGGGTCTCGGTGAGCAGTTCTTC.